A single count supports the clone carrying this TCR beta chain. The CDR3 spans 15 residues. Unmatched junction bases numbered 12, after V lost 3 bases and J lost 7 bases. Germline V lookup: CDR1 DFQATT, CDR2 SNEGSKA (reference sequence). Sequencing was performed with immunoSEQ multiplex PCR; in TCRdb, only in-frame clones are kept and a portion is missing. This sample has approximately 120,000 clones, with 90% found just once. This specimen belongs to a study of blood T cell repertoires in COVID-19. In the study overall: Some COVID-19 samples were acute and others convalescent; all came from the United States, Italy and Spain.

Sequencing was performed on peripheral blood. The clonotype originates from a human donor in a cohort sampled during active COVID-19. The V gene is TRBV20-1, the J gene TRBJ2-7; the match to TRBD2 covers 10 bases. The chain's CDR3 is CSASRVLAGALEQYF. The CDR3 nucleotides are TGCAGTGCTAGTAGAGTTCTAGCGGGGGCTTTGGAGCAGTACTTC.